The subject of this entry is one TCR beta chain. Its antigen is currently unknown. This entry belongs to a study of CD8+ T cells in alopecia areata. CD4+ and CD8+ T cells were sorted from PBMCs. This CDR3 region has 13 residues. Germline CDR1 reads SGHRS; CDR2 reads YFSETQ. V was cut by 8 bases and J by 3 bases, with 14 bases left in between. Study findings and constraints: Alphabeta T cells residing in normal skin are also sequenced in scalp samples.

RNA was isolated and reverse transcribed to cDNA, the sequencing template. Assay used: immunoSEQ multiplex PCR; TCRdb lists only in-frame clones, some missing. This sample carries some 180,000 clones, roughly 59% of them seen once, and the ten largest clones take 1.7%. The sequenced sample was CD4+ T cells sorted from blood, obtained at week 0. This chain connects TRBV5-1 to TRBJ1-1; no clear D. The receptor comes from a human donor with alopecia areata. The chain's CDR3 is CASGMGIDTEAFF. Here the CDR3 DNA reads TGCGCCAGTGGGATGGGGATAGACACTGAAGCTTTCTTT.